One sample yielded the 3 T cell receptor beta chains listed below, sequenced in a study of CD8 T cells in Susac syndrome (dated by TCRdb to the late 2010s). The method behind the library was the immunoSEQ multiplex PCR assay. RNA was extracted with the RNeasy kit and about 0.5 to 1 ug was reverse transcribed using random hexamers. Using fastp trimming at Q25 and MiXCR clonotype assembly, TCRdb reanalyzed the public sequencing data and kept in-frame beta chains. Each entry is one CDR3 protein sequence, shown with its most common DNA and genes. The sample table holds about 180,000 distinct CDR3 sequences, of which 95% were seen once. The ten largest make up roughly 0.16% of the sample. The sample was CD8+ T cells from PBMCs. The source of these receptors is a human donor with multiple sclerosis.

The chain uses TRBV2 and TRBJ2-3; D remains unclear. V dropped 2 bases and J dropped 0 bases, with 9 bases sitting between them. The CDR3 loop spans 15 amino acids. The germline V gene encodes CDR1 SNHLY and CDR2 FYNNEI. DNA for the CDR3: TGTGCCAGCAGTGAATTTGTCCTTAGCACAGATACGCAGTATTTT. This translates into CASSEFVLSTDTQYF. Looking up the rest from reference TRBV2 and TRBJ2-3 gives the full variable domain: EPEVTQTPSHQVTQMGQEVILRCVPISNHLYFYWYRQILGQKVEFLVSFYNNEISEKSEIFDDQFSVERPDGSNFTLKIRSTKLEDSAMYFCASSEFVLSTDTQYFGPGTRLTVL.

V is TRBV20-1 and J is TRBJ1-2; D is undetermined. The V end lost 1 base, the J end lost 2 bases, and 14 bases lay between the germline ends. CDR1 is DFQATT and CDR2 is SNEGSKA in the germline V gene (reference sequence). The length of the CDR3 is 15 residues. Here the CDR3 reads CSARAEGSRNYGYTF. The CDR3, as DNA: TGCAGTGCTAGAGCTGAGGGATCAAGAAACTATGGCTACACCTTC.

CDR3 DNA: TGTGCCAGCAGCTTAGTAGGGGGGCCCTTGGACAATGAGCAGTTCTTC. As protein: CASSLVGGPLDNEQFF. This chain uses TRBV7-9 with TRBJ2-1; D assignment may be TRBD1 or TRBD2 (6 bases each). This CDR3 region has 16 residues. Trimming stripped 1 base from V and 5 bases from J, with 15 bases between. The V gene's germline CDR1 is SEHNR and CDR2 FQNEAQ (reference sequence).